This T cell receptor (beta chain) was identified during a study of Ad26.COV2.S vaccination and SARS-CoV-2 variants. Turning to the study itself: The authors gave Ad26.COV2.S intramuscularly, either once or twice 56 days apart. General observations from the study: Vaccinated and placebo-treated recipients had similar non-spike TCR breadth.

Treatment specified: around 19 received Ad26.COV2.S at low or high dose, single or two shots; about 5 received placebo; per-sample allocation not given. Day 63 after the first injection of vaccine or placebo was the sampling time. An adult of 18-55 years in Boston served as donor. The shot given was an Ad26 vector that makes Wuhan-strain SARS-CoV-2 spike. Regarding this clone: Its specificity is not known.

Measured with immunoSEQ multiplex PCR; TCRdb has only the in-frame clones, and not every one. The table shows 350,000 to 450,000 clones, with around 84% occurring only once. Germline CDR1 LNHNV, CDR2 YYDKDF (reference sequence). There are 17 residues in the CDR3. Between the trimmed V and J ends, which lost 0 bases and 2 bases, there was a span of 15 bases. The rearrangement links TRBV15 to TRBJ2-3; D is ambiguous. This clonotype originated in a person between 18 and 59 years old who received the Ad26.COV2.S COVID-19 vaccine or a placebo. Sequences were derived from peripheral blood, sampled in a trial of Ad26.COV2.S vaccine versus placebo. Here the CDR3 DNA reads TGTGCCACCAGCAGAGAATTCGGCAAGCAATACACAGATACGCAGTATTTT. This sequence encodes CATSREFGKQYTDTQYF. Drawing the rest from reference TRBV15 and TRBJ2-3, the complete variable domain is DAMVIQNPRYQVTQFGKPVTLSCSQTLNHNVMYWYQQKSSQAPKLLFHYYDKDFNNEADTPDNFQSRRPNTSFCFLDIRSPGLGDTAMYLCATSREFGKQYTDTQYFGPGTRLTVL.